Each of the 9 T cell receptor beta chains below was sequenced from the same sample in a study of tumor-infiltrating lymphocytes in primary liver carcinoma. With around 490 ng total RNA as template and a constant-region primer, TCR beta cDNA was made. Three rounds of nested multiplex PCR with slightly modified ARM-PCR produced TCR beta libraries. The study ran its first two PCR rounds for 9 to 10 cycles each, using TRBV1-TRBV30 forward primers and a C-beta reverse primer. TCRdb re-called the multiplex PCR reads with MiXCR, one entry per CDR3 protein. There are around 330,000 distinct CDR3 sequences in the sample; roughly three fifths occur only once, and about 17% lies in the top ten. The study extracted blood RNA from unsorted whole blood and also extracted germline DNA. Sequences were obtained from peripheral blood. These receptors came from a young woman with primary liver carcinoma and hepatitis B virus infection.

Comment on this clonotype: One end of the junction varies from germline; a read error may be responsible. The rearrangement links TRBV6-6 to TRBJ1-5; the match to TRBD1 covers 8 bases. Germline assignment: CDR1 MNHNY and CDR2 SVGAGI (reference sequence). The CDR3 extends over 15 amino acids. The CDR3 loop is CASSYPTGGYQPQHF. The CDR3 DNA follows: TGTGCCAGCAGTTACCCCACAGGGGGATATCAACCCCAGCATTTT.

On this clonotype itself: One base away lies a much larger clone, so this may be a sequencing read error. The CDR3 here is CSIGTDSTGELFF. The CDR3 bases are TGCAGCATAGGGACAGATTCCACCGGGGAGCTGTTTTTT. The rearrangement uses TRBV29-1 and TRBJ2-2; TRBD1 agrees at 7 bases. The CDR3 totals 13 residues. Trimming cost V 8 bases and J 4 bases; bases outside gene matches: 7. Germline V gene data show CDR1 as SQVTM and CDR2 as ANQGSEA.

As to this clonotype: With a much larger clone just one base away, this may be a read error. The V call is TRBV11-3, the J call TRBJ2-3, with 8 bases identical to TRBD2. CDR3 length: 14 amino acids. CDR1 and CDR2 from the germline V gene are SGHNT and YENEEA. V shed 4 bases, J shed 4 bases, and the junction held 4 bases outside the gene matches. This chain's CDR3 is CASSWAGGADTQYF. CDR3 bases: TGTGCCAGCAGCTGGGCCGGGGGGGCAGATACGCAGTATTTT. The whole variable domain, filled in from reference TRBV11-3 and TRBJ2-3, reads EAGVVQSPRYKIIEKKQPVAFWCNPISGHNTLYWYLQNLGQGPELLIRYENEEAVDDSQLPKDRFSAERLKGVDSTLKIQPAELGDSAVYLCASSWAGGADTQYFGPGTRLTVL.

V is TRBV11-2 and J is TRBJ2-2; D not certain. The ends were cut back, 5 bases at V and 6 bases at J, with 7 bases in the middle. The length of the CDR3 is 12 residues. Germline loops: CDR1 SGHAT, CDR2 FQNNGV. CDR3 bases: TGTGCCAGCAGCCCTGATTCCGGGGAGCTGTTTTTT. Amino acids: CASSPDSGELFF.

Remarks on this clonotype: An end of the junction differs from the germline gene, which may be a read error. This sequence joins TRBV11-1 and TRBJ2-2, with 7 nucleotides matching TRBD2. CDR3 size: 18 residues. Germline loops: CDR1 SGHAT, CDR2 FQDESV (reference sequence). The CDR3 protein is CASSLSRGSTVWPGELFF. In nucleotides, the CDR3 is TGTGCTAGCAGCTTATCGCGGGGGTCTACGGTGTGGCCCGGGGAGCTGTTTTTT.

A word on this clonotype: The conserved closing phenylalanine or tryptophan is absent in this CDR3, likely reflecting a read error. V usage is TRBV11-3 and J usage is TRBJ2-2, with TRBD2 matching over 10 bases. This CDR3 is built from 16 residues. Germline V gives CDR1 SGHNT, CDR2 YENEEA. CDR3 nucleotides: TGTGTCAGCAGCCCCCGACTAGCGGGGAACACCGGGGAGCTGTTTTCT. This translates into CVSSPRLAGNTGELFS.

This clonotype was detected only a few times. The J gene is TRBJ2-3, the V gene TRBV13; 7 bases align to TRBD2. The CDR3 sequence is 15 residues long. The V and J ends lost 5 bases and 4 bases, in that order; junction bases with no gene match: 9. Germline CDR1 is PRHDT and CDR2 is FYEKMQ (reference sequence). The CDR3 sequence: CASSTPGLRADTQYF. CDR3 nucleotide sequence: TGTGCCAGCAGCACCCCGGGACTACGCGCAGATACGCAGTATTTT.

Comments on this clonotype: The junction differs from germline at one of its ends, possibly a read error. The V gene is TRBV5-4, the J gene TRBJ2-1; 8 bases fit TRBD2. The germline V gene has CDR1 SGHNT and CDR2 YYREEE (reference sequence). There are 15 residues in the CDR3. For the CDR3, the DNA is TGTGACAGCAGCTTGCCTAGCGGGCGAGGGAATGAGCAGTTCTTC. It is translated as CDSSLPSGRGNEQFF.

The V and J genes are TRBV5-6 and TRBJ2-1, with D hard to call. This CDR3 is built from 13 residues. Per the germline V gene, CDR1 is SGHDT and CDR2 is YYEEEE. Deletions cut 0 bases from V and 9 bases from J, with 10 bases between. CDR3 protein: CASSLGGPVEQFF. The CDR3 region has the DNA TGTGCCAGCAGCTTGGGGGGTCCAGTTGAGCAGTTCTTC.